Listed below are T cell receptor beta chains from one sample, sequenced in a study of blood T cell repertoires in COVID-19. Here immunoSEQ multiplex PCR was the method, and the copy in TCRdb shows in-frame clones only, minus some. This table has some 160,000 clones, 80% appearing once. The sequenced sample consisted of peripheral blood. The receptors shown here come from a man aged 70 or older with active or convalescent COVID-19. Both conserved end residues are part of each CDR3. Each record gives: J gene, clone size, V gene, D gene, CDR3 protein, CDR3 DNA. The D gene is left open where the match is weak. Some rows mark clone size as missing; the rest say once, few, many or name a class of expanded clone.

j_call: TRBJ1-4
clone_size: -
v_call: TRBV30
d_call: TRBD1
cdr3_aa: CAWSRGGRGFEKLFF
cdr3_nt: TGTGCCTGGAGCCGGGGGGGCAGGGGGTTCGAAAAACTGTTTTTT

j_call: TRBJ2-7
clone_size: -
v_call: TRBV27
d_call: -
cdr3_aa: CASRVPGGSYEQYF
cdr3_nt: TGTGCCAGCAGGGTCCCCGGGGGTTCCTACGAGCAGTACTTC

j_call: TRBJ1-6
clone_size: once
v_call: TRBV6-2/TRBV6-3
d_call: -
cdr3_aa: CASSYLRQQNSPLHF
cdr3_nt: TGTGCCAGCAGTTACCTGAGACAGCAGAATTCACCCCTCCACTTT

j_call: TRBJ1-3
clone_size: -
v_call: TRBV30
d_call: -
cdr3_aa: CAWSARRSGHLSSGNTIYF
cdr3_nt: TGTGCCTGGAGTGCCAGACGCTCGGGACATTTGAGCTCTGGAAACACCATATATTTT

j_call: TRBJ1-2
clone_size: once
v_call: TRBV12-3/TRBV12-4
d_call: -
cdr3_aa: CASSFAINYGYTF
cdr3_nt: TGTGCCAGCAGTTTTGCGATTAACTATGGCTACACCTTC

j_call: TRBJ1-1
clone_size: -
v_call: TRBV19
d_call: -
cdr3_aa: CASRIKGGNTEAFF
cdr3_nt: TGTGCCAGCCGAATAAAAGGGGGTAACACTGAAGCTTTCTTT

j_call: TRBJ1-1
clone_size: -
v_call: TRBV11-2
d_call: TRBD1
cdr3_aa: CASSLAQGGTEAFF
cdr3_nt: TGTGCCAGCAGCTTAGCACAGGGGGGGACTGAAGCTTTCTTT

j_call: TRBJ1-5
clone_size: once
v_call: TRBV5-1
d_call: TRBD1
cdr3_aa: CASSLDRGVYQPQHF
cdr3_nt: TGCGCCAGCAGCTTGGACAGGGGGGTGTATCAGCCCCAGCATTTT

j_call: TRBJ2-1
clone_size: -
v_call: TRBV2
d_call: -
cdr3_aa: CASSIPQGGGVEQFF
cdr3_nt: TGTGCCAGCAGCATCCCCCAGGGTGGCGGGGTTGAGCAGTTCTTC

j_call: TRBJ1-5
clone_size: few
v_call: TRBV6-5
d_call: TRBD1
cdr3_aa: CASRTGQGDNQPQHF
cdr3_nt: TGTGCCAGCAGGACCGGACAGGGAGACAATCAGCCCCAGCATTTT

j_call: TRBJ2-7
clone_size: -
v_call: TRBV9
d_call: TRBD2
cdr3_aa: CASSGTSGSWEQYF
cdr3_nt: TGTGCCAGCAGTGGGACTAGCGGGAGTTGGGAGCAGTACTTC

j_call: TRBJ2-2
clone_size: -
v_call: TRBV4-3
d_call: -
cdr3_aa: CASSRQRTTGELFF
cdr3_nt: TGCGCCAGCAGTAGGCAGCGAACAACCGGGGAGCTGTTTTTT

j_call: TRBJ2-6
clone_size: -
v_call: TRBV5-1
d_call: -
cdr3_aa: CASSPGAGANVLTF
cdr3_nt: TGCGCCAGCAGCCCCGGGGCTGGGGCCAACGTCCTGACTTTC

j_call: TRBJ2-2
clone_size: -
v_call: TRBV11-2
d_call: TRBD1
cdr3_aa: CASSVQGATGELFF
cdr3_nt: TGTGCCAGCAGCGTACAGGGGGCAACCGGGGAGCTGTTTTTT

j_call: TRBJ1-5
clone_size: few
v_call: TRBV19
d_call: -
cdr3_aa: CASSMRVSGGNQPQHF
cdr3_nt: TGTGCCAGTAGTATGCGCGTTTCGGGGGGCAATCAGCCCCAGCATTTT

j_call: TRBJ1-5
clone_size: -
v_call: TRBV30
d_call: -
cdr3_aa: CAWSRGSDQPQHF
cdr3_nt: TGTGCCTGGAGTCGAGGTTCGGATCAGCCCCAGCATTTT

j_call: TRBJ2-3
clone_size: -
v_call: TRBV18
d_call: TRBD1
cdr3_aa: CASSPSGGYSTDTQYF
cdr3_nt: TGTGCCAGCTCACCATCAGGGGGATACAGCACAGATACGCAGTATTTT

j_call: TRBJ2-5
clone_size: -
v_call: TRBV27
d_call: -
cdr3_aa: CASMGGGETQYF
cdr3_nt: TGTGCCAGCATGGGGGGTGGCGAGACCCAGTACTTC

j_call: TRBJ2-3
clone_size: -
v_call: TRBV7-5
d_call: -
cdr3_aa: CARSPGLATHTQYF
cdr3_nt: TGTGCCAGAAGCCCCGGACTAGCGACTCACACGCAGTATTTT

j_call: TRBJ1-2
clone_size: -
v_call: TRBV12-3/TRBV12-4
d_call: -
cdr3_aa: CASGNSGAYGYTF
cdr3_nt: TGTGCCAGCGGAAACAGCGGCGCCTATGGCTACACCTTC

j_call: TRBJ2-2
clone_size: -
v_call: TRBV25-1
d_call: -
cdr3_aa: CASSAPGAQTGELFF
cdr3_nt: TGTGCCAGCAGTGCCCCAGGGGCTCAAACCGGGGAGCTGTTTTTT

j_call: TRBJ2-5
clone_size: few
v_call: TRBV7-2
d_call: -
cdr3_aa: CASSPGNLVETQYF
cdr3_nt: TGTGCCAGCAGCCCCGGGAACTTGGTGGAGACCCAGTACTTC

j_call: TRBJ1-2
clone_size: -
v_call: TRBV18
d_call: -
cdr3_aa: CASSPEVGLANYGYTF
cdr3_nt: TGTGCCAGCTCCCCCGAGGTGGGGCTAGCTAACTATGGCTACACCTTC

j_call: TRBJ1-5
clone_size: -
v_call: TRBV6-2/TRBV6-3
d_call: -
cdr3_aa: CASSSISYSNQPQHF
cdr3_nt: TGTGCCAGCAGTTCTATAAGCTATAGCAATCAGCCCCAGCATTTT

j_call: TRBJ1-2
clone_size: -
v_call: TRBV10-3
d_call: TRBD1
cdr3_aa: CAIRGTGFLLAYTF
cdr3_nt: TGTGCCATCAGGGGGACAGGGTTCTTACTGGCCTACACCTTC

j_call: TRBJ2-1
clone_size: -
v_call: TRBV19
d_call: TRBD2
cdr3_aa: CASSVQAGDLYNEQFF
cdr3_nt: TGTGCCAGTAGTGTTCAAGCGGGAGACCTTTACAATGAGCAGTTCTTC

j_call: TRBJ2-1
clone_size: -
v_call: TRBV5-1
d_call: -
cdr3_aa: CASSSGGTLTHEQFF
cdr3_nt: TGCGCCAGCAGCTCCGGCGGGACCCTAACGCATGAGCAGTTCTTC

j_call: TRBJ1-4
clone_size: -
v_call: TRBV3-1/TRBV3-2
d_call: -
cdr3_aa: CASSQRFSAAGATNEKLFF
cdr3_nt: TGTGCCAGCAGCCAAAGATTTAGCGCGGCAGGGGCAACTAATGAAAAACTGTTTTTT

j_call: TRBJ1-4
clone_size: few
v_call: TRBV5-6
d_call: -
cdr3_aa: CASSLSGANEKLFF
cdr3_nt: TGTGCCAGCAGCTTGAGCGGGGCTAATGAAAAACTGTTTTTT

j_call: TRBJ1-2
clone_size: -
v_call: TRBV25-1
d_call: TRBD1
cdr3_aa: CASSLGTGAGYTF
cdr3_nt: TGTGCCAGCAGTCTCGGGACAGGGGCTGGCTACACCTTC

j_call: TRBJ2-2
clone_size: -
v_call: TRBV6-5
d_call: TRBD2
cdr3_aa: CASKATSGDTGELFF
cdr3_nt: TGTGCCAGCAAAGCGACTAGCGGGGACACCGGGGAGCTGTTTTTT

j_call: TRBJ1-4
clone_size: -
v_call: TRBV6-5
d_call: -
cdr3_aa: CASIPLATTNEKLFF
cdr3_nt: TGTGCCAGCATTCCCCTAGCGACAACTAATGAAAAACTGTTTTTT

j_call: TRBJ2-1
clone_size: -
v_call: TRBV7-8
d_call: TRBD2
cdr3_aa: CASSLAGASNEQFF
cdr3_nt: TGTGCCAGCAGTTTAGCGGGAGCAAGCAATGAGCAGTTCTTC

j_call: TRBJ1-4
clone_size: -
v_call: TRBV7-8
d_call: -
cdr3_aa: CASSLGLSNEKLFF
cdr3_nt: TGTGCCAGCAGCTTAGGACTGTCTAATGAAAAACTGTTTTTT

j_call: TRBJ2-5
clone_size: -
v_call: TRBV9
d_call: TRBD2
cdr3_aa: CASSPPGEGTQYF
cdr3_nt: TGTGCCAGCAGCCCCCCCGGGGAGGGGACCCAGTACTTC

j_call: TRBJ1-6
clone_size: -
v_call: TRBV6-6
d_call: TRBD1
cdr3_aa: CASSLGTGANSPLHF
cdr3_nt: TGTGCCAGCAGTCTTGGGACAGGGGCGAATTCACCCCTCCACTTT

j_call: TRBJ1-1
clone_size: few
v_call: TRBV29-1
d_call: -
cdr3_aa: CSASGAKAGKRERNTEAFF
cdr3_nt: TGCAGCGCCTCAGGCGCTAAAGCGGGGAAGCGGGAGAGGAACACTGAAGCTTTCTTT

j_call: TRBJ2-5
clone_size: -
v_call: TRBV18
d_call: -
cdr3_aa: CASSLGVQETQYF
cdr3_nt: TGTGCCAGCTCACTCGGAGTTCAAGAGACCCAGTACTTC

j_call: TRBJ2-5
clone_size: -
v_call: TRBV27
d_call: TRBD1
cdr3_aa: CASSRDRRAQETQYF
cdr3_nt: TGTGCCAGCAGCCGGGACAGGCGGGCACAAGAGACCCAGTACTTC